One sample yielded the 15 T cell receptor beta chains listed below, sequenced in a study of T cell responses to AZD1222 COVID-19 vaccine. Assay used: immunoSEQ multiplex PCR; TCRdb lists only in-frame clones, some missing. The sample records 120,000 to 150,000 clones, approximately 88% being singletons. The sample in question was peripheral blood, obtained on day 0 of AZD1222 vaccination. The source is an adult in good health.

The rearrangement uses TRBV19 and TRBJ2-1, with 13 bases matching TRBD2. Germline CDR1 and CDR2: LNHDA and SQIVND (reference sequence). Germline trimming cut 8 bases from V and 9 bases from J; bases unmatched to any gene: 10. This CDR3 spans 15 amino acids. The CDR3, as DNA: TGTGCCAGTCCCACCGGGACTAGCGGGAAAGGTGAGCAGTTCTTC. The encoded protein is CASPTGTSGKGEQFF.

The chain recombines TRBV2 with TRBJ2-7; no firm D call. The germline V gene has CDR1 SNHLY and CDR2 FYNNEI. This CDR3 comprises 12 residues. V was clipped by 6 bases and J by 5 bases, with 11 bases between them. CDR3 in DNA: TGTGCCAGCAGACCCCGTGGAAACGAGCAGTACTTC. Amino acid sequence: CASRPRGNEQYF.

The V and J genes are TRBV19 and TRBJ2-7, with a weak D call TRBD1 (6 bases). Germline values: CDR1 LNHDA, CDR2 SQIVND (reference sequence). This CDR3 is built from 13 residues. V was clipped by 5 bases and J by 0 bases, with 8 bases between them. The CDR3 DNA reads as TGTGCCAGTAGTCTGGGACACTCCTACGAGCAGTACTTC. Translating it yields CASSLGHSYEQYF.

V usage is TRBV6-2 or TRBV6-3 and J usage is TRBJ2-1; TRBD2 matches 13 bases. The CDR3 consists of 17 residues. Per the germline V gene, CDR1 is MNHEY and CDR2 is SVGEGT. V was pared by 5 bases and J by 6 bases, with 10 bases of the junction left unmatched. This CDR3 is CASSLRTSGSFGNEQFF. The CDR3 nucleotides read TGTGCCAGCAGTCTAAGGACTAGCGGGAGCTTTGGCAATGAGCAGTTCTTC.

CDR3 nucleotides: TGTGCCAGCAGTGTTTCATTTGGCTACACCTTC. Translated, it gives CASSVSFGYTF. The genes are TRBV2 and TRBJ1-2; no firm D call. Per germline, CDR1 SNHLY and CDR2 FYNNEI. Trimming cost V 4 bases and J 7 bases, with 7 bases left between them. The CDR3 is made up of 11 amino acids.

This chain joins TRBV27 and TRBJ2-5; D call uncertain. Germline V gene data show CDR1 as MNHEY and CDR2 as SMNVEV (reference sequence). This CDR3 is built from 13 residues. Deletions cut 2 bases from V and 8 bases from J, with 12 bases between. The DNA for the CDR3 is TGTGCCAGCAGTTTAGGCAGCTCTGGTACCCAGTACTTC. It codes for CASSLGSSGTQYF.

The chain combines TRBV19 with TRBJ1-1, with no clear D. Germline V gives CDR1 LNHDA, CDR2 SQIVND (reference sequence). V lost 7 bases to trimming and J lost 5 bases, with 14 bases between them. The length of the CDR3 is 13 residues. CDR3 sequence reads: CASTVFGMTEAFF. In nucleotides, the CDR3 is TGTGCCAGTACCGTTTTCGGGATGACTGAAGCTTTCTTT.

This rearrangement joins TRBV10-3 to TRBJ2-7; no firm D call. Per the germline V gene, CDR1 is ENHRY and CDR2 is SYGVKD. This CDR3 comprises 16 residues. Trimming stripped 2 bases from V and 3 bases from J, with 17 bases between. The CDR3 spells CAISEQDITKSYEQYF. The CDR3 coding sequence is TGTGCCATCAGTGAGCAGGATATTACTAAGAGCTACGAGCAGTACTTC.

This chain links TRBV11-3 with TRBJ1-1, with D hard to call. The V end was cut by 6 bases, the J end by 5 bases, with 10 bases between. Per the germline V gene, CDR1 is SGHNT and CDR2 is YENEEA. The CDR3 totals 12 residues. For the CDR3, the DNA is TGTGCCAGCAGTCGCGCAACGACTGAAGCTTTCTTT. Its translation: CASSRATTEAFF.

The chain carries TRBV5-5 and TRBJ1-5; the D is unclear. The CDR3 is made up of 13 amino acids. Germline V gene lookup returns CDR1 SGHKS and CDR2 YYEKEE (reference sequence). V gave up 1 base and J gave up 0 bases, with 2 bases separating them. This CDR3 reads CASSLYSNQPQHF. As DNA, the CDR3 is TGTGCCAGCAGCTTGTATAGCAATCAGCCCCAGCATTTT.

This clone has only one observation. This rearrangement joins TRBV27 to TRBJ2-1; D unclear. Trimming removed 7 bases from V and 7 bases from J, with 14 bases in between. This CDR3 spans 13 amino acids. Germline V gene lookup returns CDR1 MNHEY and CDR2 SMNVEV (reference sequence). CDR3 sequence reads: CASTETLGNEQFF. The CDR3, as DNA: TGTGCCAGCACGGAAACTTTGGGGAATGAGCAGTTCTTC.

The chain has TRBV19 and TRBJ2-6; 7 bases fit TRBD1. V lost 5 bases and J lost 4; bases outside the gene matches: 11. Germline V gives CDR1 LNHDA, CDR2 SQIVND (reference sequence). The CDR3 is made up of 17 amino acids. CDR3 coding DNA: TGTGCCAGTAGTCTTCTAGAGGGGGCATACGGGGCCAACGTCCTGACTTTC. Protein sequence: CASSLLEGAYGANVLTF.

The rearrangement joins TRBV12-5 to TRBJ1-6; tentatively, D is TRBD1 (6 bases). Trimming removed 0 bases at V and 6 bases at J, with 15 bases between. CDR1 is LGHNT, CDR2 FRNRAP, per germline. The CDR3 runs to 17 residues. The CDR3 sequence: CASGLVFGGGSNSPLHF. The CDR3 DNA reads as TGTGCTAGTGGTTTGGTATTCGGGGGCGGCAGTAATTCACCCCTCCACTTT.

This clone appeared a single time. The chain is built from TRBV7-8 and TRBJ1-1; TRBD1 might be the D (5 bases). This CDR3 comprises 16 residues. V gave up 2 bases and J gave up 0 bases, with 13 bases separating them. The germline CDR1 and CDR2 sequences are SGHVS and FQNEAQ. This CDR3 is CASSLSSGQLNTEAFF. The CDR3 region has the DNA TGTGCCAGCAGCTTATCCAGTGGACAACTGAACACTGAAGCTTTCTTT.

The CDR3 bases are TGTGCCAGCAGTTACACTCCGGGACAGGGGTCCGTGACTAATGAAAAACTGTTTTTT. Protein sequence: CASSYTPGQGSVTNEKLFF. The chain joins TRBV6-2 or TRBV6-3 to TRBJ1-4; 10 positions agree with TRBD1. The J segment lost 2 bases and the V segment lost 2 bases, leaving 11 bases of the junction unmatched. The CDR3 is 19 amino acids. Germline CDR1 is MNHEY and CDR2 is SVGEGT.